The sequence of this TCR beta chain was determined in a study of regulatory T cells in long-lasting Graves disease. Study conclusions and caveats: More public clonotypes were shared by persistent patients (approximately 3,000) than by new patients (roughly 1,000). Gene preferences differed: TRBV28, TRBJ1-2, TRBJ2-5 in persistent cases.

TCR beta libraries were built with iRepertoire HTBI primers and Arm-PCR of CDR3 regions. Using its own MiXCR run on the multiplex PCR reads, TCRdb lists one record per CDR3 protein. The table records fewer than 400,000 distinct CDR3 sequences, 18% of them present only once. The CDR3 extends over 20 amino acids. V lost 1 base and J lost 2, with 21 bases in between. Germline CDR1 MGHRA, CDR2 YSYEKL. Time point of the sample: newly diagnosed GD, antithyroid drugs for less than 3 months. Generation of the TCR library employed RNA extracted from PBMCs. Turning to this clonotype: Its antigen is unknown.

The receptor was derived from a female donor with Graves disease. The sample was peripheral blood mononuclear cells (PBMCs), taken at new diagnosis, from a patient treated with antithyroid drugs. The chain has TRBV4-1 and TRBJ1-6; perhaps TRBD1 as D (6 bases). The CDR3 here is CASSQGFTDRIGPYNSPLHF. The CDR3 region has the DNA TGCGCCAGCAGCCAAGGGTTCACCGACAGGATAGGTCCCTATAATTCACCCCTCCACTTT.